This is a list of T cell receptor beta chains from one sample in a study of T-cell reconstitution after alpha-beta-depleted transplantation in children. TCRdb used MiXCR to reprocess the PCR reads, holding one entry per CDR3 protein. The sample has roughly 180,000 distinct CDR3 sequences; roughly 15% are singletons. This material consisted of PBMCs from the stem cell graft donor, taken from the stem cell graft. These receptors all come from a human donor who donated a stem cell graft to a child with acute lymphoblastic leukemia. CDR3s include the opening cysteine and the closing phenylalanine or tryptophan. The order of the fields is D gene, V gene, J gene, clone size, CDR3 DNA, CDR3 protein. A D gene is named only where the DNA matches it firmly. Not all rows give a size; the values are once, few, many and, for expanded clones, a class.

D gene: TRBD1
V gene: TRBV29-1
J gene: TRBJ2-7
clone size: -
CDR3 DNA: TGCAGCGTTGAAGGGACAGGCGGGCAGTACTTC
CDR3 protein: CSVEGTGGQYF

D gene: -
V gene: TRBV5-6
J gene: TRBJ2-7
clone size: many
CDR3 DNA: TGTGCCAGCAGCTTGGGGGGGGTAGGCGAGCAGTACTTC
CDR3 protein: CASSLGGVGEQYF

D gene: -
V gene: TRBV20-1
J gene: TRBJ1-4
clone size: many
CDR3 DNA: TGCAGTGCTCCCGAGAAAGGAGAAGAAAAACTGTTTTTT
CDR3 protein: CSAPEKGEEKLFF

D gene: TRBD1
V gene: TRBV10-3
J gene: TRBJ1-2
clone size: many
CDR3 DNA: TGTGCCATCAGTGAGAGTGGACAGGGGGCTAACTATGGCTACACCTTC
CDR3 protein: CAISESGQGANYGYTF

D gene: -
V gene: TRBV9
J gene: TRBJ1-5
clone size: few
CDR3 DNA: TGTGCCAGCAGCGTAGACGGGAGCAATCAGCCCCAGCATTTT
CDR3 protein: CASSVDGSNQPQHF

D gene: -
V gene: TRBV20-1
J gene: TRBJ2-7
clone size: many
CDR3 DNA: TGCAGTGCTCGGGACCTAGAGAGCGGGTCCTACGAGCAGTACTTC
CDR3 protein: CSARDLESGSYEQYF

D gene: TRBD2
V gene: TRBV20-1
J gene: TRBJ2-1
clone size: many
CDR3 DNA: TGCAGTGCTAGGGTCCCGGACTCCGCGGGGGATGAGCAGTTCTTC
CDR3 protein: CSARVPDSAGDEQFF

D gene: TRBD1
V gene: TRBV5-1
J gene: TRBJ2-7
clone size: many
CDR3 DNA: TGCGCCAGCAGCTTCAGGGGACAGGGACACGAGCAGTACTTC
CDR3 protein: CASSFRGQGHEQYF

D gene: -
V gene: TRBV7-9
J gene: TRBJ2-1
clone size: many
CDR3 DNA: TGTGCCAGCAGCGGGGGGCCTAGCGAATACAATGAGCAGTTCTTC
CDR3 protein: CASSGGPSEYNEQFF

D gene: TRBD2
V gene: TRBV5-1
J gene: TRBJ2-7
clone size: many
CDR3 DNA: TGCGCCAGCAGCTGGGGGACTAGCGGGAGTTCGGCCTACGAGCAGTACTTC
CDR3 protein: CASSWGTSGSSAYEQYF

D gene: -
V gene: TRBV12-3/TRBV12-4
J gene: TRBJ2-1
clone size: many
CDR3 DNA: TGTGCCAGCAGTTTCTCGGGATACAATGAGCAGTTCTTC
CDR3 protein: CASSFSGYNEQFF

D gene: TRBD1
V gene: TRBV19
J gene: TRBJ2-7
clone size: -
CDR3 DNA: TGTGCCAGTAGGATACAGGGGGCAGGGTCCTACGAGCAGTACTTC
CDR3 protein: CASRIQGAGSYEQYF

D gene: -
V gene: TRBV7-9
J gene: TRBJ2-2
clone size: many
CDR3 DNA: TGTGCCAGCAGCCTCCGGTCGGGGAACACCGGGGAGCTGTTTTTT
CDR3 protein: CASSLRSGNTGELFF

D gene: TRBD1
V gene: TRBV6-2/TRBV6-3
J gene: TRBJ1-3
clone size: -
CDR3 DNA: TGTGCCAGCAGTTACTATCGGACAGGGAGAACTGACGATGCTGGAAACACCATATATTTT
CDR3 protein: CASSYYRTGRTDDAGNTIYF

D gene: -
V gene: TRBV4-2
J gene: TRBJ2-3
clone size: many
CDR3 DNA: TGTGCCAGCAGCCAAGGCAGGCCCCCCAGCACAGATACGCAGTATTTT
CDR3 protein: CASSQGRPPSTDTQYF

D gene: TRBD2
V gene: TRBV11-2
J gene: TRBJ2-3
clone size: -
CDR3 DNA: TGTGCCAGCAGCTCGAGCGGGAGGGCCGGTGATACGCAGTATTTT
CDR3 protein: CASSSSGRAGDTQYF

D gene: TRBD2
V gene: TRBV12-3/TRBV12-4
J gene: TRBJ2-1
clone size: many
CDR3 DNA: TGTGCCACGGGGGGATACAATGAGCAGTTCTTC
CDR3 protein: CATGGYNEQFF

D gene: TRBD1
V gene: TRBV10-1
J gene: TRBJ1-1
clone size: many
CDR3 DNA: TGCGCCAGCAGTGGGGGACAGGGGACTGAAGCTTTCTTT
CDR3 protein: CASSGGQGTEAFF

D gene: TRBD2
V gene: TRBV5-8
J gene: TRBJ2-7
clone size: -
CDR3 DNA: TGTGCCAGCAGGAAATTGGGACTAGCGGGGCTTTACGAGCAGTACTTC
CDR3 protein: CASRKLGLAGLYEQYF

D gene: -
V gene: TRBV7-2
J gene: TRBJ1-3
clone size: -
CDR3 DNA: TGTGCCAGCAGCCATACCCCAGTTCTCTCTGGAAACACCATATATTTT
CDR3 protein: CASSHTPVLSGNTIYF

D gene: -
V gene: TRBV12-3/TRBV12-4
J gene: TRBJ2-7
clone size: many
CDR3 DNA: TGTGCCAGCAGTTTTGGCGGACAGTTCTACGAGCAGTACTTC
CDR3 protein: CASSFGGQFYEQYF

D gene: -
V gene: TRBV12-3/TRBV12-4
J gene: TRBJ2-1
clone size: many
CDR3 DNA: TGTGCCAGCAATCTCCTAGGAGGTGAGCAGTTCTTC
CDR3 protein: CASNLLGGEQFF

D gene: -
V gene: TRBV2
J gene: TRBJ2-1
clone size: many
CDR3 DNA: TGTGCCAGCAGTTTACGGTGGGATTCCTACAATGAGCAGTTCTTC
CDR3 protein: CASSLRWDSYNEQFF

D gene: TRBD1
V gene: TRBV28
J gene: TRBJ2-4
clone size: -
CDR3 DNA: TGTGCCAGCAGAATCGCACAGGGGGATGAAGTCAAAAACATTCAGTACTTC
CDR3 protein: CASRIAQGDEVKNIQYF

D gene: -
V gene: TRBV7-8
J gene: TRBJ2-1
clone size: many
CDR3 DNA: TGTGCCAGCAGCTTAAGGCGGTTGGAGTTAGATGAGCAGTTCTTC
CDR3 protein: CASSLRRLELDEQFF

D gene: TRBD2
V gene: TRBV29-1
J gene: TRBJ2-7
clone size: many
CDR3 DNA: TGCAGCGTAGCCTCACAGCGGGAGGCCGACTACGAGCAGTACTTC
CDR3 protein: CSVASQREADYEQYF

D gene: -
V gene: TRBV12-3/TRBV12-4
J gene: TRBJ2-2
clone size: many
CDR3 DNA: TGTGCCAGCACCAAAGCCGGGACACCCACCGGGGAGCTGTTTTTT
CDR3 protein: CASTKAGTPTGELFF

D gene: TRBD2
V gene: TRBV11-1
J gene: TRBJ2-3
clone size: many
CDR3 DNA: TGTGCCAGCAGCTTACCGGGACTAGCGGGCACAGATACGCAGTATTTT
CDR3 protein: CASSLPGLAGTDTQYF

D gene: TRBD1
V gene: TRBV5-1
J gene: TRBJ2-1
clone size: many
CDR3 DNA: TGCGCCAGCAGCGCAGGACAGGGGAATGAGCAGTTCTTC
CDR3 protein: CASSAGQGNEQFF

D gene: -
V gene: TRBV11-2
J gene: TRBJ2-7
clone size: -
CDR3 DNA: TGTGCCAGCAGCCTTGTAGGGGGTACGTACGAGCAGTACTTC
CDR3 protein: CASSLVGGTYEQYF

D gene: -
V gene: TRBV7-9
J gene: TRBJ2-1
clone size: many
CDR3 DNA: TGTGCCAGCAGCTTAGCCGCTTATAGGAGCAGCTATGAGCAGTTCTTC
CDR3 protein: CASSLAAYRSSYEQFF

D gene: TRBD2
V gene: TRBV5-1
J gene: TRBJ2-7
clone size: many
CDR3 DNA: TGCGCCAGCAGCGGAGCGGGAGGGAGCTCCTACGAGCAGTACTTC
CDR3 protein: CASSGAGGSSYEQYF

D gene: -
V gene: TRBV20-1
J gene: TRBJ2-7
clone size: many
CDR3 DNA: TGCAGTTACCAGACCTCTTACGAGCAGTACTTC
CDR3 protein: CSYQTSYEQYF

D gene: -
V gene: TRBV20-1
J gene: TRBJ2-7
clone size: many
CDR3 DNA: TGCAGTGCTAAACAGGGAAAATCGTCCTACGAGCAGTACTTC
CDR3 protein: CSAKQGKSSYEQYF

D gene: -
V gene: TRBV20-1
J gene: TRBJ2-1
clone size: many
CDR3 DNA: TGCAGTGCTACAGAGGGCAGGGCCCTCTACAATGAGCAGTTCTTC
CDR3 protein: CSATEGRALYNEQFF

D gene: TRBD1
V gene: TRBV28
J gene: TRBJ2-7
clone size: few
CDR3 DNA: TGTGCCAGCAGTTTACAACAGGGGGCCCACGGGGACTTC
CDR3 protein: CASSLQQGAHGDF

D gene: TRBD2
V gene: TRBV12-3/TRBV12-4
J gene: TRBJ2-1
clone size: -
CDR3 DNA: TGTGCCAGCAGTTTAGCGACTAGCGGGAGGCCATACAATGAGCAGTTCTTC
CDR3 protein: CASSLATSGRPYNEQFF

D gene: -
V gene: TRBV19
J gene: TRBJ2-2
clone size: many
CDR3 DNA: TGTGCCAGTAGTATTTACCTCGTAGGGGAGCTGTTTTTT
CDR3 protein: CASSIYLVGELFF

D gene: -
V gene: TRBV7-9
J gene: TRBJ1-5
clone size: -
CDR3 DNA: TGTGCCAGCAGCTCGGACGGACTTAATCAGCCCCAGCATTTT
CDR3 protein: CASSSDGLNQPQHF

D gene: TRBD2
V gene: TRBV5-1
J gene: TRBJ2-1
clone size: few
CDR3 DNA: TGCGCCAGCAGCTTGTGGTCGGGAGGGAGTTACAATGAGCAGTTCTTC
CDR3 protein: CASSLWSGGSYNEQFF